This T cell receptor (beta chain) was identified in a study of blood T cell repertoires in COVID-19. Assignment of participants to cohorts was predicated upon participant-reported clinical history. Among Cohort 3 donors, those recovered had two negative PCRs, clearance, or symptom resolution. In the source study's methods: Amplifying reference gene primers gave estimates of nucleated cell counts. Only in-frame clones appear in the TCRdb table, and some are missing; sequencing was by immunoSEQ multiplex PCR. Clonal size and the V and J genes are those of that table, whereas D and trimming came from the DNA. Of fewer than 350,000 clones in the sample, approximately 81% were seen once. The CDR3 loop spans 14 amino acids. The germline V gene has CDR1 MDHEN and CDR2 SYDVKM. V dropped 3 bases and J dropped 2 bases, with 10 bases sitting between them.

The chain employs TRBV28 and TRBJ1-2; D not resolved. This TCR derives from a woman in her forties or fifties who had recovered from COVID-19. The sequenced sample was PBMCs or T cells enriched from blood (not recorded which). The CDR3 sequence: CASSLEISNYGYTF. For the CDR3, the DNA is TGTGCCAGCAGTTTGGAGATATCAAACTATGGCTACACCTTC.